The clone carrying this T cell receptor beta chain was observed a handful of times. Its antigen is undetermined. This entry is derived from a study of T-cell memory formation after mild COVID-19. General observations from the study: Some clones that responded turned up in pre-infection memory, which suggests that cross-reactive memory joined in. Day 37-peaking second-wave clones had unconfirmed SARS-CoV-2 specificity.

CDR1 is SQVTM and CDR2 is ANQGSEA in the germline V gene. V lost 5 bases to trimming and J lost 4 bases; unmatched junction nucleotides: 8. The CDR3 has 13 residues. Constant-segment primers and 5'RACE yielded cDNA libraries for TCR alpha and TCR beta, each carrying sample barcodes and UMIs. TCRdb itself ran the 5' RACE reads through MiXCR, one entry per CDR3 protein. The repertoire holds under 250,000 distinct CDR3 sequences, 27% seen once, with about an eighth in the top ten. This chain joins TRBV29-1 and TRBJ2-7; 7 nucleotides align to TRBD1. This clonotype was sampled from an adult woman who had mild COVID-19 (a few samples of this study predate the infection). Cell type and time point are not known. The sequenced material came from PBMCs or a T cell subset sorted from them (not recorded which). In DNA, the CDR3 is TGCAGCGTTAGAGGGGGCGCTTTTTACGAGCAGTACTTC. This sequence encodes CSVRGGAFYEQYF.